This T cell receptor beta chain comes out of a study of kidney transplant recipient with SARS-CoV-2 infection. This CDR3 is built from 18 residues. CDR1 and CDR2 from the germline V gene are LGHNT and FRNRAP. V lost 1 base to trimming and J lost 7 bases; unmatched junction nucleotides: 10. TCRdb re-called the reads through MiXCR, storing one row per CDR3 protein. The sample records approximately 250,000 distinct CDR3 sequences, 29% being singletons. This clonotype was detected ten times or more. V usage is TRBV12-5 and J usage is TRBJ2-2; 12 bases agree with TRBD1. This sequence originates from a young adult male patient who had COVID-19 and was a kidney transplant recipient. A share of the T cells may be of graft donor origin. This sample comprised a blood sample, obtained at baseline and on day 111 from a kidney transplant recipient. CDR3 bases: TGTGCTAGTGGTTTGGGGTACTCGGGACAGGGGGCCTTCGGGGAGCTGTTTTTT. It encodes CASGLGYSGQGAFGELFF. Full variable domain (outside the CDR3, taken from reference TRBV12-5 and TRBJ2-2): DARVTQTPRHKVTEMGQEVTMRCQPILGHNTVFWYRQTMMQGLELLAYFRNRAPLDDSGMPKDRFSAEMPDATLATLKIQPSEPRDSAVYFCASGLGYSGQGAFGELFFGEGSRLTVL.